The TCR beta chain described here comes from a study of shared clonotypes between healthy human individuals. Study findings and constraints: Donor clonotype sharing was expected to depend on sequencing depth. Among non-shared clonotypes, generation probabilities were lower than among those shared by all four donors.

In its sample, this clone was seen once. Its antigen is not identified. Deep was the level used in running the assay. Method: immunoSEQ multiplex PCR; TCRdb's copy keeps in-frame clones and lacks some. The sample includes hundreds of thousands of clones, almost 97% seen only once; the top ten take about 0.064%. The CDR3 is made up of 19 amino acids. The germline gives CDR1 SGHTA, CDR2 FQGNSA. V lost 1 base, J lost 0 bases, and 7 bases stayed unmatched. Donors were healthy HIV-negative adults without recently reported acute infections or vaccinations. The sequence was obtained from a woman aged 25 to 39 in good health. This chain uses TRBV7-2 with TRBJ2-1; 12 bases are a match to TRBD2. Sample: naive CD4+ T cells sorted from blood. Subset reported: CD45RA+ positively selected. The CDR3 reads CASSLVASGRAYSYNEQFF. CDR3 DNA: TGTGCCAGCAGCTTAGTGGCTAGCGGGAGGGCCTACTCCTACAATGAGCAGTTCTTC.